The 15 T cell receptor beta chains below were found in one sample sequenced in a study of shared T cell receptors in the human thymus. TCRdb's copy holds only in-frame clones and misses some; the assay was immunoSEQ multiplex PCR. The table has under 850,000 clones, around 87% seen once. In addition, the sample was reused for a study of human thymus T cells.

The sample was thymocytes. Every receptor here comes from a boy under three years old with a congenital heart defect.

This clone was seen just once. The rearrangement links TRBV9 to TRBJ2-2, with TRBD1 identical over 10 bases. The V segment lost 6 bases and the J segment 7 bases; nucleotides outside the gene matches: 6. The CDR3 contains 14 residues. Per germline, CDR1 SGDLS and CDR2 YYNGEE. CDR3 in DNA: TGTGCCAGCACCGGACAGGGGGACGACGGGGAGCTGTTTTTT. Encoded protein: CASTGQGDDGELFF.

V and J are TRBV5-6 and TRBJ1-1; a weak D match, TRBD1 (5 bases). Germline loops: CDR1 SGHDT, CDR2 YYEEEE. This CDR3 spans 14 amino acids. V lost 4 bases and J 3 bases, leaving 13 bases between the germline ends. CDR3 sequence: CASSVQGWDTEAFF. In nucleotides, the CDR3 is TGTGCCAGCAGCGTGCAGGGTTGGGACACTGAAGCTTTCTTT.

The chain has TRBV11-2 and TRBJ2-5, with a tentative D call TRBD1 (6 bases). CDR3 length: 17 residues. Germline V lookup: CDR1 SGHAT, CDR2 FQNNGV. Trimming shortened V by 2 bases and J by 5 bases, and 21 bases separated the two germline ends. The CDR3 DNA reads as TGTGCCAGCAGCTTACTAACGGCACAGGGTTTTCCGGAGACCCAGTACTTC. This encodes CASSLLTAQGFPETQYF. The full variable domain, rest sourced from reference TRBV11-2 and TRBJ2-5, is EAGVAQSPRYKIIEKRQSVAFWCNPISGHATLYWYQQILGQGPKLLIQFQNNGVVDDSQLPKDRFSAERLKGVDSTLKIQPAKLEDSAVYLCASSLLTAQGFPETQYFGPGTRLLVL.

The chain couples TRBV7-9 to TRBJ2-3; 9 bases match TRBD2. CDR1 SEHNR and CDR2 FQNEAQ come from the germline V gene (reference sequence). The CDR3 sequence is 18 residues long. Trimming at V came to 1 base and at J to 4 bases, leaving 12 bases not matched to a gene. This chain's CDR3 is CASSLGAGGPSVPDTQYF. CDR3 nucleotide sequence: TGTGCCAGCAGCTTAGGCGCGGGAGGGCCGAGCGTTCCAGATACGCAGTATTTT.

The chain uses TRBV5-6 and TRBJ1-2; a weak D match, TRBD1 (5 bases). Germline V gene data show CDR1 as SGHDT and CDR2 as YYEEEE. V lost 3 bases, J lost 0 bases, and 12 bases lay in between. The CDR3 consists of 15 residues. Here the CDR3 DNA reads TGTGCCAGCAGCTCCCCCAGGGCCCCTAACTATGGCTACACCTTC. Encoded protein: CASSSPRAPNYGYTF.

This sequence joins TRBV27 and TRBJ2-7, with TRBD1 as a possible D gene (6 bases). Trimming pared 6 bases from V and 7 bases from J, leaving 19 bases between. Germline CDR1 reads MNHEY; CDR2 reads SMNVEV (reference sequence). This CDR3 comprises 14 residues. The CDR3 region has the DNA TGTGCCAGCAGCCCCGGTGTGACAAGGGGGGAGCAGTACTTC. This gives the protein CASSPGVTRGEQYF.

The CDR3 loop reads CASSDDRDHYGYTF. The CDR3 region has the DNA TGTGCCAGCAGTGACGACAGGGATCACTATGGCTACACCTTC. The V gene is TRBV6-6, the J gene TRBJ1-2; 7 bases line up with TRBD1. CDR3 length equals 14 residues. Trimming at V came to 5 bases and at J to 3 bases, leaving 6 bases not matched to a gene. Germline V CDR1 and CDR2: MNHNY, SVGAGI (reference sequence).

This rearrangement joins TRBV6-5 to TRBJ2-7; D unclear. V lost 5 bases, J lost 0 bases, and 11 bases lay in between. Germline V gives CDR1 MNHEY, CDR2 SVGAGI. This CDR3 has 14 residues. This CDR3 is CASSERWSSYEQYF. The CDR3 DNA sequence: TGTGCCAGCAGTGAAAGGTGGAGCTCCTACGAGCAGTACTTC.

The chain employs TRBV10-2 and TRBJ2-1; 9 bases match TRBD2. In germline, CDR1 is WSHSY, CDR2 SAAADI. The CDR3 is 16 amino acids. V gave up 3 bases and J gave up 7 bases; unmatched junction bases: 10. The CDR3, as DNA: TGCGCCAGCAGTGATACGCGGGAGGGAAGGGGGAATGAGCAGTTCTTC. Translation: CASSDTREGRGNEQFF.

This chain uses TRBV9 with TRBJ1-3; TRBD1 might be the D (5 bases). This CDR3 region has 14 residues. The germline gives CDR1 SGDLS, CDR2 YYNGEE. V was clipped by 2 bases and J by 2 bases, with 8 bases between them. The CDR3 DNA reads TGTGCCAGCAGCGTGGACACACCTGGAAACACCATATATTTT. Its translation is CASSVDTPGNTIYF.

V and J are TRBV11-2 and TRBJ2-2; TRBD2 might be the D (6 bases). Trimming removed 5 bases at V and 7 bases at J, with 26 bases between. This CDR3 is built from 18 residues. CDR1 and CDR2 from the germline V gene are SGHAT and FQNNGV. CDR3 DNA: TGTGCCAGCAGCACCCTCCGGACGCGGACGGGAGTTAACGGGGAGCTGTTTTTT. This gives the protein CASSTLRTRTGVNGELFF.

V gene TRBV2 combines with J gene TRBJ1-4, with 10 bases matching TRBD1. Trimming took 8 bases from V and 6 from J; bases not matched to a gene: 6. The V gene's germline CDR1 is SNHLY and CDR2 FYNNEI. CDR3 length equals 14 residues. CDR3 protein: CASGPGQGYEKLFF. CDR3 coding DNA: TGTGCCAGCGGCCCGGGACAGGGGTATGAAAAACTGTTTTTT.

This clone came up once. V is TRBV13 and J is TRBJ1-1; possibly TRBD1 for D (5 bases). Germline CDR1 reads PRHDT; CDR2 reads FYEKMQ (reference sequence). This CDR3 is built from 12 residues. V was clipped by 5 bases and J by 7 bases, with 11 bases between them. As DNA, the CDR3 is TGTGCCAGCAGCCCGGAGACAGTTGAAGCTTTCTTT. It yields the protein CASSPETVEAFF.

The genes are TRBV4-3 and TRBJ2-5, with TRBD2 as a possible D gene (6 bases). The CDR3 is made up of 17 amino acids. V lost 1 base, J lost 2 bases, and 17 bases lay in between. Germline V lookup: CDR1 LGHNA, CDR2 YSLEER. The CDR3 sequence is CASSQASRESEQETQYF. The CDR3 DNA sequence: TGCGCCAGCAGCCAAGCCAGTCGGGAGTCCGAACAAGAGACCCAGTACTTC.

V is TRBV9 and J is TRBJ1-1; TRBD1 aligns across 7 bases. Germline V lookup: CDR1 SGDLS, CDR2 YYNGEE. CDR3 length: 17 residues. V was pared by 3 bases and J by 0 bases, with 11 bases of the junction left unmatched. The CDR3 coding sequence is TGTGCCAGCAGCGCGCTACCTCAGGGGGAGATGAACACTGAAGCTTTCTTT. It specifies CASSALPQGEMNTEAFF.